This is a list of T cell receptor beta chains from one sample in a study of beta chain features in type 1 diabetes. Repertoires were generated with immunoSEQ multiplex PCR, while TCRdb's copy carries only in-frame clones and drops some. In the table there are approximately 140,000 clones, less than 10% of which are singletons. Sequences were obtained from central memory CD4+ T cells from blood. The source is a woman aged 40 to 50 in good health. Both conserved end residues are part of each CDR3. D genes are given only for firm matches. For some rows the clone size is stated as once, few or many, or as a class when expanded; others skip it.

j_call d_call v_call clone_size cdr3_nt cdr3_aa
TRBJ2-1 . TRBV7-8 few TGTGCCAGCAGCTTAGTTGACACCAATGAGCAGTTCTTC CASSLVDTNEQFF
TRBJ2-5 . TRBV6-4 many TGTGCCAGCGCCTCCCGCGATGGAGAGACCCAGTACTTC CASASRDGETQYF
TRBJ1-4 . TRBV2 . TGTGCCAGCAGTGAAGGGGCCCAGGAAAAACTGTTTTTT CASSEGAQEKLFF
TRBJ1-1 TRBD1 TRBV2 few TGTGCCAGCAGGGGGACAGCTTTCAACACTGAAGCTTTCTTT CASRGTAFNTEAFF
TRBJ2-2 . TRBV7-9 few TGTGCCAGCAGCTTACAGGAAAACACCGGGGAGCTGTTTTTT CASSLQENTGELFF
TRBJ2-3 TRBD1 TRBV25-1 . TGTGCCAGCAGTACACTACAGGGGGATACGCAGTATTTT CASSTLQGDTQYF
TRBJ1-4 TRBD1 TRBV23-1 many TGCGCCAGCCCCCCTCCGGGACAGCAAAATGAAAAACTGTTTTTT CASPPPGQQNEKLFF
TRBJ1-1 TRBD1 TRBV11-2 few TGTGCCAGCAGCCCAACAGGGGATGGTTTTGAAGCTTTCTTT CASSPTGDGFEAFF
TRBJ1-2 . TRBV5-1 . TGCGCCAGCAGCGATGACGGGGACTATGGCTACACCTTC CASSDDGDYGYTF
TRBJ1-1 . TRBV11-2 . TGTGCCAGCAGCTTAGCGACAGGAGGAAGGACTGAAGCTTTCTTT CASSLATGGRTEAFF
TRBJ2-7 TRBD1 TRBV7-7 many TGTGCCAGACGGAAACAGGGGGTAGCCTACGAGCAGTACTTC CARRKQGVAYEQYF
TRBJ1-5 . TRBV2 . TGTGCCAGCAGTGATATTCTGGGAGCCAATCAGCCCCAGCATTTT CASSDILGANQPQHF
TRBJ1-2 TRBD1 TRBV25-1 few TGTGCCAGTTCGACAGGGCGGGCTGGCTACACCTTC CASSTGRAGYTF
TRBJ1-5 . TRBV19 . TGTGCCAGTACCCTTCGACAGGGCAATCAGCCCCAGCATTTT CASTLRQGNQPQHF
TRBJ2-5 . TRBV7-9 few TGTGCCAGCAGCTTAGTGTCGACAGCTCAAGAGACCCAGTACTTC CASSLVSTAQETQYF
TRBJ2-3 . TRBV6-5 . TGTGCCAGCAGTTATTTTGCCTCCGGTACGCAGTATTTT CASSYFASGTQYF
TRBJ2-5 TRBD1 TRBV5-5 . TGTGCCAGCGGTCGGGGGGGACAGGGGCAAGAGACCCAGTACTTC CASGRGGQGQETQYF
TRBJ2-1 TRBD2 TRBV10-3 few TGTGCCATCAGCAGGGGACTAGCGGGGTACAATGAGCAGTTCTTC CAISRGLAGYNEQFF
TRBJ1-2 TRBD1 TRBV18 many TGTGCCAGCTCACTCCGAAAACAGGGGGACGGCTACACCTTC CASSLRKQGDGYTF
TRBJ1-1 . TRBV11-2 . TGTGCCAGCAGCTTAGGCGCGAGGATGAACACTGAAGCTTTCTTT CASSLGARMNTEAFF
TRBJ1-1 . TRBV6-6 . TGTGCCAGCTCCGAAAATTCCGGCAGGGCGAACACTGAAGCTTTCTTT CASSENSGRANTEAFF
TRBJ2-7 . TRBV5-6 . TGTGCCAGCAGGGGGAGGCTACCCGAGCAGTACTTC CASRGRLPEQYF
TRBJ1-6 . TRBV27 few TGTGCCAGCAGTTTATCAGCATATGGTAATTCACCCCTCCACTTT CASSLSAYGNSPLHF
TRBJ2-2 . TRBV15 few TGTGCCACCAGCAGAGAAGGGGGTGCCGGGGAGCTGTTTTTT CATSREGGAGELFF
TRBJ2-3 . TRBV7-8 few TGTGCCAGCAGCTTAGGGTGGGGGGGCGAGAATACGCAGTATTTT CASSLGWGGENTQYF
TRBJ2-2 . TRBV14 few TGTGCCAGCAGCCAAGTACAGGGCGGGACCGGGGAGCTGTTTTTT CASSQVQGGTGELFF
TRBJ1-4 . TRBV5-1 . TGCGCCAGCAGCTTGGCCCCGTCAGGGGCGAATGAAAAACTGTTTTTT CASSLAPSGANEKLFF
TRBJ2-3 . TRBV9 . TGTGCCAGCAGCCGTTCGGCAGATACGCAGTATTTT CASSRSADTQYF
TRBJ2-5 . TRBV7-9 many TGTGCCAGCAGCTTAGTGTCTAGCCAAGAGACCCAGTACTTC CASSLVSSQETQYF
TRBJ2-1 TRBD2 TRBV7-7 . TGTGCTAGCAGCCCGCGGGGGGAAGCGGTCAATGAGCAGTTCTTC CASSPRGEAVNEQFF
TRBJ2-3 TRBD2 TRBV5-1 . TGCGCCAGCAGCTCGACCGCTAGCGGGGGCACCACAGATACGCAGTATTTT CASSSTASGGTTDTQYF